This T cell receptor (beta chain) was recovered during a study of cytomegalovirus exposure and HLA in healthy donors. Study-level information: Most donors, 81% of some 400 genotyped, fell in the Caucasian-associated ancestry cluster. Whole-study results and caveats: Rare sequences made up most TCRs, while some public TCRs were found in many donors. Later analysis demonstrated an association between a missense DCLRE1C variant and TCR beta V- and J-gene trimming.

In the case of this clone: What it recognizes is unknown.

Germline CDR1 and CDR2: SEHNR and FQNEAQ (reference sequence). With V trimmed by 5 bases and J by 4 bases, 9 bases remained unmatched. There are 16 residues in the CDR3. The PCR ran on 60 Vbeta and 13 Jbeta primers. Profiled with immunoSEQ multiplex PCR; TCRdb holds only in-frame clones, not every one. The sample consists of approximately 180,000 clones, roughly 13% of them appearing once. Sequenced material: PBMCs. The chain is built from TRBV7-9 and TRBJ1-4; 8 bases fit TRBD1. The sequence was obtained from a man in his fifties or sixties in good health and CMV-seropositive. The DNA for the CDR3 is TGTGCCAGCAGCCCTAGGACAGGGTTGGGTAATGAAAAACTGTTTTTT. Its translation is CASSPRTGLGNEKLFF.